The 14 T cell receptor beta chains reported below all come from one sample, sequenced in a study of human T cells and chemical hapten exposure. TCRdb ran MiXCR on the RACE reads and lists one entry per CDR3 protein. Found here are nearly 80,000 distinct CDR3 sequences, around a tenth of them singletons; the top ten hold around 1.5%. Time point indicated: patch test 1, 2 weeks after DPC sensitization. The sample's treatment: therapeutic diphenylcyclopropenone sensitization with weekly scalp DPC. Sequencing was performed on whole blood, taken in connection with sensitization to the hapten diphenylcyclopropenone (DPC). These receptors all stem from a woman aged 45-60 years with alopecia areata. Some clones in this sample may be carry-over from other donors' samples.

The rearrangement joins TRBV20-1 to TRBJ2-7; no reliable D call. This CDR3 region has 13 residues. The ends were cut back, 1 base at V and 4 bases at J, with 11 bases in the middle. Germline V gene lookup returns CDR1 DFQATT and CDR2 SNEGSKA (reference sequence). This CDR3 is CSARGRSWYEQYF. Written as DNA, the CDR3 is TGCAGTGCTAGAGGCCGTTCCTGGTACGAGCAGTACTTC.

The rearrangement joins TRBV12-3 or TRBV12-4 to TRBJ2-1, with D unclear. With 6 bases removed from V and 9 bases from J, the gap between germline ends came to 9 bases. This CDR3 is built from 11 residues. For the CDR3, the DNA is TGTGCCAGCAGGATCCTGAGTGAGCAGTTCTTC. Encoded protein: CASRILSEQFF.

Only a few counts were recorded for this clonotype. This rearrangement joins TRBV3-1 to TRBJ1-6; 10 bases map to TRBD1. The CDR3 consists of 15 residues. Germline V lookup: CDR1 LGHDT, CDR2 YNNKEL (reference sequence). J was trimmed by 10 bases and V by 0 bases; bases with no gene match: 3. CDR3 protein: CASSQEWDRGSPLHF. The CDR3 DNA reads as TGTGCCAGCAGCCAAGAGTGGGACAGGGGCTCACCCCTCCACTTT.

This clonotype was detected a few times. The chain employs TRBV5-5 and TRBJ1-2; D is unclear. The CDR3 runs 12 residues. The V end lost 1 base, the J end lost 8 bases, and 9 bases lay between the germline ends. The germline V gene encodes CDR1 SGHKS and CDR2 YYEKEE (reference sequence). Here the CDR3 DNA reads TGTGCCAGCAGCTTGAGCGAGGGCGGCTACACCTTC. This translates into CASSLSEGGYTF.

This clonotype appeared many times. The V and J genes are TRBV2 and TRBJ2-2; tentatively, D is TRBD2 (6 bases). The CDR3 sequence is 14 residues long. Trimming left V 4 bases short and J 6 bases short, with 12 bases between. Germline V gene lookup returns CDR1 SNHLY and CDR2 FYNNEI. CDR3 sequence reads: CASSVGRSAGELFF. The CDR3 nucleotides read TGTGCCAGCAGTGTAGGGAGGAGCGCCGGGGAGCTGTTTTTT.

The V call is TRBV5-1, the J call TRBJ2-3; TRBD1 agrees at 9 bases. V shed 4 bases and J 4 bases; nucleotides not matched to a gene: 10. CDR3 length: 16 residues. CDR1 is SGHRS and CDR2 is YFSETQ in the germline V gene. This chain's CDR3 is CASSPPTGGGPDTQYF. CDR3 nucleotide sequence: TGCGCCAGCAGCCCGCCGACAGGGGGTGGCCCAGATACGCAGTATTTT.

The gene calls are TRBV28 and TRBJ2-2; TRBD2 agrees at 13 bases. The junction had 7 bases not matched to a gene; V was cut back by 5 bases and J by 7 bases. This CDR3 has 16 residues. The germline V gene encodes CDR1 MDHEN and CDR2 SYDVKM. The CDR3 here is CASSGGLAGNNGELFF. The DNA for the CDR3 is TGTGCCAGCAGTGGGGGACTAGCGGGAAATAACGGGGAGCTGTTTTTT.

Here the CDR3 reads CASSEALFDYEQYF. CDR3 coding DNA: TGTGCCAGCAGTGAAGCGCTTTTCGACTACGAGCAGTACTTC. The chain carries TRBV2 and TRBJ2-7; D unclear. The V gene lost 0 bases and the J gene lost 3 bases, with 9 bases spanning the gap. Germline CDR1 is SNHLY and CDR2 is FYNNEI. The CDR3 covers 14 residues. Using reference TRBV2 and TRBJ2-7 for the parts outside the CDR3, the full variable domain is EPEVTQTPSHQVTQMGQEVILRCVPISNHLYFYWYRQILGQKVEFLVSFYNNEISEKSEIFDDQFSVERPDGSNFTLKIRSTKLEDSAMYFCASSEALFDYEQYFGPGTRLTVT.

The genes are TRBV28 and TRBJ2-2; D gene uncertain. Germline V gives CDR1 MDHEN, CDR2 SYDVKM. V was pared by 2 bases and J by 7 bases, with 11 bases between. The CDR3 has 14 amino acids. The CDR3 nucleotides read TGTGCCAGCAGTTTACTCTCCCGCGGCGGGGAGCTGTTTTTT. Residues: CASSLLSRGGELFF.

The chain couples TRBV28 to TRBJ1-5, with D perhaps matching TRBD1 (6 bases). The CDR3 contains 16 residues. Germline V gene data show CDR1 as MDHEN and CDR2 as SYDVKM. Between the trimmed V and J ends, which lost 2 bases and 2 bases, there was a span of 13 bases. DNA of the CDR3: TGTGCCAGCAGTTTACATACAGGGATGGGCAATCAGCCCCAGCATTTT. Translating it yields CASSLHTGMGNQPQHF.

The V and J genes are TRBV6-5 and TRBJ2-2, with a weak D call TRBD2 (7 bases). Germline V CDR1 and CDR2: MNHEY, SVGAGI. The CDR3 loop spans 17 amino acids. The ends were cut back, 1 base at V and 0 bases at J, with 12 bases in the middle. For the CDR3, the DNA is TGTGCCAGCAGTTACTATCAGGGGACTACGAACACCGGGGAGCTGTTTTTT. Its translation: CASSYYQGTTNTGELFF.

The genes are TRBV7-2 and TRBJ2-6; D is unresolved. The germline V and J ends were trimmed by 11 bases and 4 bases, with 9 bases remaining between them. The germline CDR1 and CDR2 sequences are SGHTA and FQGNSA. The CDR3 spans 12 residues. This chain's CDR3 is CASTGGANVLTF. DNA of the CDR3: TGTGCCTCTACTGGGGGGGCCAACGTCCTGACTTTC.

The chain uses TRBV5-1 and TRBJ1-6; D remains unclear. The CDR3 runs 15 residues. Germline CDR1 SGHRS, CDR2 YFSETQ. Trimming pared 0 bases from V and 0 bases from J, leaving 4 bases between. CDR3 in amino acids: CASSLDNSYNSPLHF. The CDR3 nucleotides read TGCGCCAGCAGCTTGGACAACTCCTATAATTCACCCCTCCACTTT. The full variable domain, with the rest looked up from reference TRBV5-1 and TRBJ1-6, is KAGVTQTPRYLIKTRGQQVTLSCSPISGHRSVSWYQQTPGQGLQFLFEYFSETQRNKGNFPGRFSGRQFSNSRSEMNVSTLELGDSALYLCASSLDNSYNSPLHFGNGTRLTVT.

CDR3 nucleotides: TGCGCCAGCAGCTTGGCCGCAGACATGAACACTGAAGCTTTCTTT. This gives the protein CASSLAADMNTEAFF. The chain combines TRBV5-1 with TRBJ1-1; no reliable D call. The CDR3 is 15 amino acids. The V gene lost 0 bases and the J gene lost 0 bases, with 9 bases spanning the gap. Per the germline V gene, CDR1 is SGHRS and CDR2 is YFSETQ.